The entry that follows covers one T cell receptor beta chain sequence. One entry per CDR3 protein, called by TCRdb with MiXCR from the 5' RACE reads. The sample yields roughly 720,000 distinct CDR3 sequences, about 20% seen once. The sample comes from a study of identical twins. V lost 10 bases, J lost 9 bases, and 22 bases lay in between. Germline V gene lookup returns CDR1 ENHRY and CDR2 SYGVKD. The CDR3 contains 14 residues. In addition, the sample was reused for a study of T cells expressing NK-cell markers. That paper states: According to the study, TCR beta repertoires originated from sorted CD3+CD56+NKG2C+, CD3+CD56+NKG2C- and CD3+CD56-NKG2C+ T cells. The authors sequenced eight donors, of whom seven were HCMV-seropositive and one was seronegative.

The receptor comes from a woman aged 18 to 35 in good health. V and J are TRBV10-3 and TRBJ2-1, with TRBD2 as a possible D gene (6 bases). Sequenced input: PBMCs. CDR3 DNA: TGTGCCAGCACTAGCCCACCAGGGAGTGGTGAGCAGTTCTTC. Protein: CASTSPPGSGEQFF.